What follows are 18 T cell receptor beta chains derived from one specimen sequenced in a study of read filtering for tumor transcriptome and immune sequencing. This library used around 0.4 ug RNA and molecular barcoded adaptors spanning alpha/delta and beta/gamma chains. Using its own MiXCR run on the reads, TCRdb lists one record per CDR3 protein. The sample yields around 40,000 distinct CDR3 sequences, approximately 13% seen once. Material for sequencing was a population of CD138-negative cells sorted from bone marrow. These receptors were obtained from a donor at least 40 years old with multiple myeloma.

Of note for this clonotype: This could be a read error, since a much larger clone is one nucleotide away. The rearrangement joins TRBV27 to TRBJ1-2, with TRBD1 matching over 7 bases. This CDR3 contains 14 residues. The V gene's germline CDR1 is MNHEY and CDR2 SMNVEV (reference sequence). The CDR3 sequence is CASSFLQGNYGYAF. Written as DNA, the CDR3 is TGTGCCAGCAGTTTCTTACAGGGGAACTATGGCTACGCCTTC.

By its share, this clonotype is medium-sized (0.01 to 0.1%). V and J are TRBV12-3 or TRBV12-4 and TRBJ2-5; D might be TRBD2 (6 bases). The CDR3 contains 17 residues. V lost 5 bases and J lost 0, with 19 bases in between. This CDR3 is CASSLIRGLPDQETQYF. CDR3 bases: TGTGCCAGCAGTCTGATCCGGGGACTTCCGGACCAAGAGACCCAGTACTTC.

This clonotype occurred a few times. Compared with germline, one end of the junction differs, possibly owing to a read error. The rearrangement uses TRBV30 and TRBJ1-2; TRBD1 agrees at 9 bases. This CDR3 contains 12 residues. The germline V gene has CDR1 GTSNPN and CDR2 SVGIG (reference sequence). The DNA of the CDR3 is TGTGCCTGGGGAACAGGGGGCCCTGGCTACGCCTTC. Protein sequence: CAWGTGGPGYAF. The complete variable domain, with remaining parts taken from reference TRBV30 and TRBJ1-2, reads SQTIHQWPATLVQPVGSPLSLECTVEGTSNPNLYWYRQAAGRGLQLLFYSVGIGQISSEVPQNLSASRPQDRQFILSSKKLLLSDSGFYLCAWGTGGPGYAFGSGTRLTVV.

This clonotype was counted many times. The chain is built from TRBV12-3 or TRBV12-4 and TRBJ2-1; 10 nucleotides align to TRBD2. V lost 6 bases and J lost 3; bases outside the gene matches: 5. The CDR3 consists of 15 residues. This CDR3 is CASRSGTSDYNEQFF. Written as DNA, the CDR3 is TGTGCCAGCAGGTCCGGGACTAGCGACTACAATGAGCAGTTCTTC.

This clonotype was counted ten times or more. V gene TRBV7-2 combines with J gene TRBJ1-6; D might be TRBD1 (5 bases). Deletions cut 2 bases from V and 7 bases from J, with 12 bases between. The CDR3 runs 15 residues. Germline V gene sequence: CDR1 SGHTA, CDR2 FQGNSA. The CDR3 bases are TGTGCCAGCAGCTTAAGCAGGGCAGGGAATTCACCCCTCCACTTT. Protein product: CASSLSRAGNSPLHF.

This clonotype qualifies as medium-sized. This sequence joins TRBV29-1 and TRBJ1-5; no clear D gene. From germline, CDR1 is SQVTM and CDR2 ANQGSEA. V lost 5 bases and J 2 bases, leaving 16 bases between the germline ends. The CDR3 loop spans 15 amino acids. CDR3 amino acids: CSVSDGFLGNQPQHF. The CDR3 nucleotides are TGCAGCGTTAGTGACGGGTTTTTAGGCAATCAGCCCCAGCATTTT.

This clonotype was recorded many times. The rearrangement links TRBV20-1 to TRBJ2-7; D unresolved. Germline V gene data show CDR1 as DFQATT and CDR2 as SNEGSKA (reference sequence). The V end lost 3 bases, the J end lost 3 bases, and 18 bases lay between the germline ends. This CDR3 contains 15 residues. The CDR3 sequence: CSARVPGWRSYEQYF. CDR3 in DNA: TGCAGTGCTAGGGTCCCTGGGTGGCGGAGCTACGAGCAGTACTTC.

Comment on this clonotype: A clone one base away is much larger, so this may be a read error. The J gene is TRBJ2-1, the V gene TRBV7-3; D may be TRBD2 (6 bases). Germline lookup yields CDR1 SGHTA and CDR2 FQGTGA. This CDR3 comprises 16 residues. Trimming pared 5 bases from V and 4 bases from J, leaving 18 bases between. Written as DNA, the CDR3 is TGTGCCAGCAGCGCTAGTGGGACTGGCGGGTACAATGAGCAGTTCTTC. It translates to CASSASGTGGYNEQFF.

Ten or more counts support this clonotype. The CDR3 here is CSAPGGATQYF. CDR3 in DNA: TGCAGTGCCCCCGGGGGAGCGACCCAGTACTTC. This chain connects TRBV20-1 to TRBJ2-5; a possible D gene is TRBD2 (6 bases). V was pared by 6 bases and J by 7 bases, with 12 bases between. The V gene's germline CDR1 is DFQATT and CDR2 SNEGSKA (reference sequence). This CDR3 region has 11 residues.

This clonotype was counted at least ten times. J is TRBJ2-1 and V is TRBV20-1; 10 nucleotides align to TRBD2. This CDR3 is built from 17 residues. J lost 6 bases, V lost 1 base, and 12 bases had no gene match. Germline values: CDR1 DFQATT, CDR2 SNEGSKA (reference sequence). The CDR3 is CSARASLGASGSNEQFF. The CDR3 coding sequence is TGCAGTGCTAGAGCCTCCCTCGGGGCTAGCGGGAGCAATGAGCAGTTCTTC.

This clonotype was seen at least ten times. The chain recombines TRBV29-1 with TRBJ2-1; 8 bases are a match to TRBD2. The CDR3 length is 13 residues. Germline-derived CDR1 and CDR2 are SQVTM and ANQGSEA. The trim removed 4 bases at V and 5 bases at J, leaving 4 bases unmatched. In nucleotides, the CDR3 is TGCAGCGTTGTCACTAGCGGTAACAATGAGCAGTTCTTC. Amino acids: CSVVTSGNNEQFF.

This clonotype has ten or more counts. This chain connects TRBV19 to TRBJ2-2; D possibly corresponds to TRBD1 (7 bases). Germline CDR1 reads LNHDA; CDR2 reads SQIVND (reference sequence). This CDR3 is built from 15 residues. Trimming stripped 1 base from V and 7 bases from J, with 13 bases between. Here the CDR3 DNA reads TGTGCCAGTAGTATAGGAGGAGGGGGCCACGGGGAGCTGTTTTTT. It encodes CASSIGGGGHGELFF.

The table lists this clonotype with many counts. The CDR3, as DNA: TGTGCCAGCAGCAGAATCAATGAGCAGTTCTTC. Translation gives CASSRINEQFF. V is TRBV7-2 and J is TRBJ2-1, with D unclear. The CDR3 covers 11 residues. Germline V gene sequence: CDR1 SGHTA, CDR2 FQGNSA. V was pared by 5 bases and J by 6 bases, with 5 bases between.

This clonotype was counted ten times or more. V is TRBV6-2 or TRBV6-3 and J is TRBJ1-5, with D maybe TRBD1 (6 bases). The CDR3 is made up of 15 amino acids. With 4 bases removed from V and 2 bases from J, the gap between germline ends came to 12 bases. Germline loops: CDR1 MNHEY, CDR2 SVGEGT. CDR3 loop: CASSFRGLGNQPQHF. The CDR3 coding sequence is TGTGCCAGCAGTTTCAGGGGATTGGGCAATCAGCCCCAGCATTTT.

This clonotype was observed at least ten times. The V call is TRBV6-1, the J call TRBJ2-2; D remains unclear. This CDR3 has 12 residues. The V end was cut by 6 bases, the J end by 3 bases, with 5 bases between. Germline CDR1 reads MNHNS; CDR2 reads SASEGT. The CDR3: CASRVYTGELFF. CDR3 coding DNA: TGTGCCAGCAGAGTTTACACCGGGGAGCTGTTTTTT.

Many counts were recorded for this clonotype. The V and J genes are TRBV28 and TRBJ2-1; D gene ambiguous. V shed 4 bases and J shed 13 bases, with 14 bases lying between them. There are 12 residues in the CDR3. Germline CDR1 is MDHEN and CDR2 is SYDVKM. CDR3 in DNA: TGTGCCAGCAGTTCCCCCCCCAGCCTACAGTTCTTC. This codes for CASSSPPSLQFF.

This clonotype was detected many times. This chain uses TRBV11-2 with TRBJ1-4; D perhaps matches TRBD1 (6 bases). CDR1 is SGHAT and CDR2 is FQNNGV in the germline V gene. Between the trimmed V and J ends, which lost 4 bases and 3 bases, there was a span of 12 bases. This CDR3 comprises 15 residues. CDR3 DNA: TGTGCCAGCAGCTCTCAGGGGAGACCTAATGAAAAACTGTTTTTT. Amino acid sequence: CASSSQGRPNEKLFF.

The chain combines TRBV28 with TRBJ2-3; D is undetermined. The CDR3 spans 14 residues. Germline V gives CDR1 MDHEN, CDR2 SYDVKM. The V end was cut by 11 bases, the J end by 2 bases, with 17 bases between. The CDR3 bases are TGTGCCCGCGGAACCCGGGTTAACACAGATACGCAGTATTTT. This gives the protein CARGTRVNTDTQYF.